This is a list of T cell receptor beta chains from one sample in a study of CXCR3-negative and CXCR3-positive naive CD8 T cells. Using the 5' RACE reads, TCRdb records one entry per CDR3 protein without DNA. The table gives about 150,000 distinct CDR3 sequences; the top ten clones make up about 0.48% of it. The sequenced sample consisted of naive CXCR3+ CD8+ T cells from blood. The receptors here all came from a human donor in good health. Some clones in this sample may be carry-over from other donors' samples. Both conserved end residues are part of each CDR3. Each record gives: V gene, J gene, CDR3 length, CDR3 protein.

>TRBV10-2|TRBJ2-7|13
CASSATSNYEQYF
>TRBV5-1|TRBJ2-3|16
CASSPWLIAQSDTQYF
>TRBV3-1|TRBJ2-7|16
CASSHPRGGNTYEQYF
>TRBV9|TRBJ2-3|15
CASSASTSIPDTQYF
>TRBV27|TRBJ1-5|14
CASSLQGPNQPQHF
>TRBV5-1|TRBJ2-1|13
CASSLGSSGGALF
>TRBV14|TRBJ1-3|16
CASSQTRDLSGNTIYF
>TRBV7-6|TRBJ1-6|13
CASSQGEGSPLHF
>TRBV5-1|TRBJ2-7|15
CASRPSSGSSYEQYF
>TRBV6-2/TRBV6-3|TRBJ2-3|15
CASSPGTGGTDTQYF
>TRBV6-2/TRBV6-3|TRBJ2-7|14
CASSPGQGDYEQYF
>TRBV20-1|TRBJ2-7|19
CSARDRGTSGSPSLREQYF
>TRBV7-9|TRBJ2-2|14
CASRHAFGVGELFF
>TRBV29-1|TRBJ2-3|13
CSVDHPSTDTQYF
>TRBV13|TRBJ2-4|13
CASSLAAGNIQYF
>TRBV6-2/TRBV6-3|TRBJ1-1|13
CASSPTGKVEAFF
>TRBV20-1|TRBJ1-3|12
CSAGQGVSTIYF
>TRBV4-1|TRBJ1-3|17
CASSQVYTGPSGNTIYF
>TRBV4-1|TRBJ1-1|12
CASSRSGGEAFF
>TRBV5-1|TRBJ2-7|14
CASSFLNPRDEQYF
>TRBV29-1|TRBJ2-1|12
CSVDGLANEQFF
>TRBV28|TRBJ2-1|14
CASKTTGANNEQFF
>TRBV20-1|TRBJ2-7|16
CSARTIRDSLTYEQYF
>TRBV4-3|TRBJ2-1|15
CASSPSGQGFHEQFF
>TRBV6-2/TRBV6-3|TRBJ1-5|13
CASRIGPNQPQHF
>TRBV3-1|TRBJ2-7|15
CASSAGTGNFYEQYF
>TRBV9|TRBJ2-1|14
CASSPGLADWEQFF
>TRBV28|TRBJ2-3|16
CASTGGRTASTDTQYF
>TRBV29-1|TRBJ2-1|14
CSVSSGGPHNEQFF
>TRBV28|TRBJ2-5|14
CASSNLRGQETQYF
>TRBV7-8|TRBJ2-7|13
CASAGIRSYEQYF
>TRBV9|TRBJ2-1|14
CASSAYRALNEQFF
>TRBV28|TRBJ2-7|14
CASSFEGLPYEQYF
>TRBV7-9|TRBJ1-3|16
CASSLSTGSSRNTIYF
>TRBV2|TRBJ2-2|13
CASSDFSAGELFF
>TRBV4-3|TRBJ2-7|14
CASSQGTGGFEQYF
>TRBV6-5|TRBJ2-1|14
CASEARPLGNEQFF
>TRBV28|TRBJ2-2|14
CASSDWSNTGELFF
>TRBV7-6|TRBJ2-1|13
CASSIGLHNEQFF
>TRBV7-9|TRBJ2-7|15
CASSPTSGGVDEQYF
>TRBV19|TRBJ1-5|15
CASSTDSYSNQPQHF
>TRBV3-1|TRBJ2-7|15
CASSQDSGGRNEQYF
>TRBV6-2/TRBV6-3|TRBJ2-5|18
CASSESKLAGGIQETQYF